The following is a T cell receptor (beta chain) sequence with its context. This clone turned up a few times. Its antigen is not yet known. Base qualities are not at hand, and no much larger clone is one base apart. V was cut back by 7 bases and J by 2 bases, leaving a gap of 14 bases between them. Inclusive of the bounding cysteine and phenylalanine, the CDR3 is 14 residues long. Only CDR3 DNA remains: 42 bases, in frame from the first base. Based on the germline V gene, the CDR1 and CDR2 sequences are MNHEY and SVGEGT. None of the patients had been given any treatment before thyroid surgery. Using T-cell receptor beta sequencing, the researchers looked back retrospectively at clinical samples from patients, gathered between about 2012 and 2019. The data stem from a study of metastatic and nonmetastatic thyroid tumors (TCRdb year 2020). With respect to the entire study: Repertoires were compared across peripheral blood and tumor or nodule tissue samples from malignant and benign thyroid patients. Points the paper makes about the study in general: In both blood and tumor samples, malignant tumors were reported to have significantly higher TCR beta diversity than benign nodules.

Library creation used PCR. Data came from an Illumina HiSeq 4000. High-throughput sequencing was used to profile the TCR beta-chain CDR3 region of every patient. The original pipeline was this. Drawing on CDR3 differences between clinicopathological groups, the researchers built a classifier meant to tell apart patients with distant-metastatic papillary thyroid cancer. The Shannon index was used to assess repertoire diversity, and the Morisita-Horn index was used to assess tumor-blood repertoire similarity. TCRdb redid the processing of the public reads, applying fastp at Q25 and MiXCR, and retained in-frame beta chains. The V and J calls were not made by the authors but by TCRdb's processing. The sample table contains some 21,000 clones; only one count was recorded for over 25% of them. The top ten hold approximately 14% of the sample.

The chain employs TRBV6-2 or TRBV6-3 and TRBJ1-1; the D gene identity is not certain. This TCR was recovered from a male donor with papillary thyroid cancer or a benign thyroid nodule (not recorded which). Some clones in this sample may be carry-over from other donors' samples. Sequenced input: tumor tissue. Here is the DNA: TGTGCCAGCAAGCGTGGTCATACTAACACTGAAGCTTTCTTT. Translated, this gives CASKRGHTNTEAFF.